The 12 T cell receptor beta chains listed next were all sequenced from one sample in a study of T-cell reconstitution after alpha-beta-depleted transplantation in children. As it was prepared, the TCRbeta library received unique molecular identifiers. MiXCR was run by TCRdb on the PCR reads, yielding one entry per CDR3 protein. The sample comprises about 980,000 distinct CDR3 sequences, less than 30% of which are singletons, and roughly 28% rests with the top ten. This material consisted of PBMCs, mostly from graft donor cells, taken 360 days after TCRalphabeta/CD19-depleted stem cell transplant. These receptors were obtained from a boy younger than two who had a stem cell transplant for SCID, so the T cells may come from the graft donor.

The rearrangement joins TRBV5-1 to TRBJ2-5; 11 bases align to TRBD2. The junction had 7 bases not matched to a gene; V was cut back by 0 bases and J by 0 bases. CDR1 SGHRS and CDR2 YFSETQ come from the germline V gene. The CDR3 totals 18 residues. CDR3 bases: TGCGCCAGCAGCTTGGACGGTCCTAGCGGGGGGTACCAAGAGACCCAGTACTTC. This translates into CASSLDGPSGGYQETQYF.

This clonotype was found a few times. V usage is TRBV2 and J usage is TRBJ1-6; no definite D call. Trimming took 3 bases from V and 0 from J, leaving 15 bases between them. The length of the CDR3 is 18 residues. Per germline, CDR1 SNHLY and CDR2 FYNNEI. In DNA form, the CDR3 reads TGTGCCAGCAGTGAGTTCCCAGGATTTAGCTCCTATAATTCACCCCTCCACTTT. This encodes CASSEFPGFSSYNSPLHF.

This rearrangement joins TRBV7-2 to TRBJ1-5; 12 nucleotides match TRBD1. The CDR3 is made up of 15 amino acids. Germline CDR1 reads SGHTA; CDR2 reads FQGNSA. V shed 5 bases and J 7 bases; nucleotides not matched to a gene: 6. The CDR3 bases are TGTGCCAGCAGCCGGGGACAGGGGGCCCTACAGCCCCAGCATTTT. It yields the protein CASSRGQGALQPQHF.

V usage is TRBV7-2 and J usage is TRBJ1-5; TRBD1 agrees at 7 bases. This CDR3 contains 15 residues. The J segment lost 7 bases and the V segment lost 2 bases, leaving 8 bases of the junction unmatched. Germline V gene data show CDR1 as SGHTA and CDR2 as FQGNSA. CDR3 coding DNA: TGTGCCAGCAGCTTAAAGGGGACAGTTAGCCAGCCCCAGCATTTT. Its translation is CASSLKGTVSQPQHF.

This clonotype was seen more than once but under ten times. The chain has TRBV7-2 and TRBJ2-3; 8 nucleotides align to TRBD2. From germline, CDR1 is SGHTA and CDR2 FQGNSA. The junction had 3 bases not matched to a gene; V was cut back by 4 bases and J by 0 bases. This CDR3 region has 15 residues. Written as DNA, the CDR3 is TGTGCCAGCAGCTCCGGGGGGGAGAGCACAGATACGCAGTATTTT. Translating it yields CASSSGGESTDTQYF.

This clonotype was picked up a small number of times. V is TRBV20-1 and J is TRBJ2-5, with D perhaps TRBD1 or TRBD2 (6 bases each). CDR1 is DFQATT, CDR2 SNEGSKA, per germline (reference sequence). CDR3 length: 14 amino acids. V was pared by 3 bases and J by 1 base, with 12 bases between. CDR3 region: CSASGRGAQETQYF. Here the CDR3 DNA reads TGCAGTGCTAGTGGAAGGGGGGCCCAAGAGACCCAGTACTTC.

In this sample, this clonotype turned up many times. V is TRBV5-1 and J is TRBJ1-1; 7 bases match TRBD1. With V trimmed by 0 bases and J by 3 bases, 8 bases remained unmatched. The germline gives CDR1 SGHRS, CDR2 YFSETQ. The CDR3 sequence is 16 residues long. CDR3 sequence reads: CASSLAGDSRYTEAFF. CDR3 nucleotide sequence: TGCGCCAGCAGCTTGGCAGGGGACAGTAGGTACACTGAAGCTTTCTTT.

This clonotype was counted only a few times. This rearrangement joins TRBV7-3 to TRBJ2-2, with a weak D call TRBD1 (6 bases). Germline CDR1 is SGHTA and CDR2 is FQGTGA. The CDR3 has 16 residues. Trimming took off 2 bases at V and 5 bases at J, with 15 bases between the two ends. CDR3 protein: CASSLGQGRGTGELFF. In DNA form, the CDR3 reads TGTGCCAGCAGCTTAGGTCAGGGGCGAGGTACCGGGGAGCTGTTTTTT.

Only a few counts were recorded for this clonotype. The chain uses TRBV20-1 and TRBJ2-7; the D is unclear. V was trimmed by 5 bases and J by 0 bases, leaving 11 bases between them. This CDR3 spans 13 amino acids. CDR1 is DFQATT, CDR2 SNEGSKA, per germline (reference sequence). The CDR3: CSAGPRPSYEQYF. In nucleotides, the CDR3 is TGCAGTGCTGGTCCCCGGCCCTCCTACGAGCAGTACTTC.

The rearrangement uses TRBV7-9 and TRBJ1-2, with D unresolved. This CDR3 is built from 14 residues. Germline V gives CDR1 SEHNR, CDR2 FQNEAQ (reference sequence). V was clipped by 6 bases and J by 2 bases, with 13 bases between them. The CDR3 coding sequence is TGTGCCAGCAGTCCAGGCAGCCAGAACTATGGCTACACCTTC. Its translation: CASSPGSQNYGYTF.

This chain uses TRBV28 with TRBJ1-2; no reliable D call. V was pared by 5 bases and J by 6 bases, with 10 bases between. Germline assignment: CDR1 MDHEN and CDR2 SYDVKM. The CDR3 length is 12 residues. The CDR3 is CASSLHPDGYTF. The CDR3 coding sequence is TGTGCCAGCAGTCTACACCCTGATGGCTACACCTTC.

This clonotype was detected only a few times. V is TRBV20-1 and J is TRBJ2-2; maybe TRBD1 (5 bases). The CDR3 is made up of 14 amino acids. The V end lost 0 bases, the J end lost 6 bases, and 11 bases lay between the germline ends. Germline V gene lookup returns CDR1 DFQATT and CDR2 SNEGSKA (reference sequence). The CDR3 nucleotides read TGCAGTGCTAGAGAAGCAGGGAAGGCCGGGGAGCTGTTTTTT. This gives the protein CSAREAGKAGELFF.